This is a list of T cell receptor beta chains from one sample in a study of T cell repertoires in cytomegalovirus infection. TCRdb independently ran MiXCR on the reads; one entry per CDR3 protein. The data hold 150,000 to 200,000 distinct CDR3 sequences, with around an eighth observed a single time. The sequencing sample was made of PBMCs. Receptors were obtained from a human donor in good health (CMV status not recorded). Some clones in this sample may be carry-over from other donors' samples. CDR3s include the opening cysteine and the closing phenylalanine or tryptophan. The D gene is left open where the match is weak. Clone size, where shown, is once, few, many, or a class for clones that have expanded.

>TRBJ2-7|TRBV20-1|NA|TRBD2
TGCAGTGCGCGACCGGGACTAGCCTACGAGCAGTACTTC
CSARPGLAYEQYF
>TRBJ1-1|TRBV19|NA|NA
TGTGCCAGTAGTATAGGTGACGGTGAAGCTTTCTTT
CASSIGDGEAFF
>TRBJ2-7|TRBV7-9|NA|TRBD1
TGTGCCAGCAGCATGACAGGGGGTTCCTACGAGCAGTACTTC
CASSMTGGSYEQYF
>TRBJ2-7|TRBV20-1|few|TRBD1
TGCAGTGCTAAGGGGACAGAGAGAGGCTACGAGCAGTACTTC
CSAKGTERGYEQYF
>TRBJ2-2|TRBV6-1|many|NA
TGTGCCAGCAGTTTGGACGTTGGAGCCACCGGGGAGCTGTTTTTT
CASSLDVGATGELFF
>TRBJ1-5|TRBV29-1|NA|NA
TGCAGCGTTCGTTCCGCCGGACTAGGGCAGCCCCAGCATTTT
CSVRSAGLGQPQHF
>TRBJ2-4|TRBV28|NA|NA
TGTGCCAGCAGTTTCGAGAGGGGATCGGGGACCCCTTCAGCCAAAAACATTCAGTACTTC
CASSFERGSGTPSAKNIQYF
>TRBJ2-1|TRBV11-2|few|TRBD1
TGTGCCAGCAGCTCGGGGACAGGCCTTAATACTGAGCAGTTCTTC
CASSSGTGLNTEQFF
>TRBJ2-5|TRBV7-2|many|TRBD2
TGTGCCAGCAGCTCCGGGACTAGCGGGAGCAAGACCCAGTACTTC
CASSSGTSGSKTQYF
>TRBJ1-1|TRBV6-1|few|TRBD1
TGTGCCAGCATTGAAGACAGGGCCCTGAGCACTGAAGCTTTCTTT
CASIEDRALSTEAFF
>TRBJ1-1|TRBV12-3/TRBV12-4|few|NA
TGTGCCAGCAGTTCACCAAACCGGGAAGTTAGAGCTTTCTTT
CASSSPNREVRAFF